The clone carrying this T cell receptor beta chain was picked up a small number of times. RNA transcripts were the template for amplifying TCR beta CDR3 regions. Primed by the HTBI set, a first-round RT-PCR was run on the TCR CDR3. TCRdb re-called the multiplex PCR reads through MiXCR, storing one row per CDR3 protein. The table shows hundreds of thousands of distinct CDR3 sequences, with roughly 40% occurring only once. This sample stems from a study of T cells in Graves' hyperthyroidism and ophthalmopathy. The study defined stable Graves' hyperthyroidism as no ophthalmopathy progression within 18 months. Patients between 18 and 65 years old had hyperthyroidism, newly diagnosed and lasting under 2 months. The diagnoses drew upon clinical symptoms, serum thyroxine and TRAb, thyroid ultrasound and orbital computed tomography. Extraction of PBMCs used 8.5 to 10 ml of fresh peripheral blood. The V gene lost 1 base and the J gene lost 5 bases, with 11 bases spanning the gap. CDR3 length: 14 amino acids.

The source material was blood. The sequence was collected from a man between 18 and 35 years old with Graves' hyperthyroidism. This chain uses TRBV12-3 or TRBV12-4 with TRBJ2-5; no definite D call. Here the CDR3 reads CASSLGASRETQYF. CDR3 nucleotide sequence: TGTGCCAGCAGTTTAGGCGCGAGTCGGGAGACCCAGTACTTC.